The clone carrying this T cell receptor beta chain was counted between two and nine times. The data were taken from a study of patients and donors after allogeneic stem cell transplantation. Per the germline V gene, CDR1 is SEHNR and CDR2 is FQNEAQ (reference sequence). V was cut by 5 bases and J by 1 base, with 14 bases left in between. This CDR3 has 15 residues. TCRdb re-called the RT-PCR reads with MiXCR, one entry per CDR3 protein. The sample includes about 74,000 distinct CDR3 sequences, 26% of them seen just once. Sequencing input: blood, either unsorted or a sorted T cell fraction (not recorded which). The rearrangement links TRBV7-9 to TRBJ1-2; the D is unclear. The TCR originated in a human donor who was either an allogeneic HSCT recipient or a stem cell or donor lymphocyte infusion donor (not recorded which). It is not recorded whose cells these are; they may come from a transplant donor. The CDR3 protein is CASSTTEYLNYGYTF. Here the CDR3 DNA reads TGTGCCAGCAGCACTACAGAGTACCTTAACTATGGCTACACCTTC. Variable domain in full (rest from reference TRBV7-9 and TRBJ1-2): DTGVSQNPRHKITKRGQNVTFRCDPISEHNRLYWYRQTLGQGPEFLTYFQNEAQLEKSRLLSDRFSAERPKGSFSTLEIQRTEQGDSAMYLCASSTTEYLNYGYTFGSGTRLTVV.